What follows is one TCR beta chain and its context. What it binds is unknown. The sample is drawn from a study of post-analysis software for immune sequencing data. Overall study context: Secondary progressive, relapsing-remitting and progressive-relapsing multiple sclerosis were among the included disease courses.

Presence of unique molecular identifiers characterized the TCR beta cDNA libraries. Using its own MiXCR run on the PCR reads, TCRdb lists one record per CDR3 protein. The sample includes over 150,000 distinct CDR3 sequences, about 36% of them seen just once. From germline, CDR1 is MNHNY and CDR2 SVGAGI (reference sequence). J was trimmed by 4 bases and V by 8 bases; bases with no gene match: 13. The length of the CDR3 is 15 residues. Findings and caveats of the study: With TRBV5-6, TRBV5-1 and TRBV20-1 included, about five TRBV segments were more frequent in patients than in controls. F measure grouped same-batch samples tightly together.

The rearrangement joins TRBV6-6 to TRBJ1-2; 7 positions match TRBD1. This TCR derives from a girl aged 10-17 years with multiple sclerosis. The sample in question was blood, obtained after autologous hematopoietic stem cell transplantation. The CDR3: CASWDPGTASYGYTF. The CDR3 bases are TGTGCCAGCTGGGACCCAGGGACAGCCTCCTATGGCTACACCTTC.